A selection of T cell receptor beta chains follows, all from one sample in a study of blood T cells in healthy people across ages. TCRdb called the 5' RACE reads again in MiXCR, with one record for every CDR3 protein. The repertoire holds 850,000 to 950,000 distinct CDR3 sequences, about 30% seen once, with 15% to 20% in the top ten. The specimen was blood. These receptors all stem from a woman of 80 years or more in good health. Each CDR3 is given with its conserved first and last residue. D genes are given only for firm matches. Clone size is shown for a subset of rows, as once, few, many or a class of expanded clone.

CDR3aa: CASSYGGGPPQETQYF
CDR3nt: TGTGCCAGCAGTTACGGAGGTGGCCCCCCCCAAGAGACCCAGTACTTC
abundance: -
j_gene: TRBJ2-5
v_gene: TRBV6-6
d_gene: -

CDR3aa: CASFNGGGEADMEYF
CDR3nt: TGTGCCAGCTTTAACGGGGGCGGGGAAGCAGATATGGAGTATTTT
abundance: -
j_gene: TRBJ2-3
v_gene: TRBV12-3/TRBV12-4
d_gene: -

CDR3aa: CASRYSTGVFQPQHF
CDR3nt: TGTGCCAGCAGGTACTCCACAGGGGTCTTTCAGCCCCAGCATTTT
abundance: -
j_gene: TRBJ1-5
v_gene: TRBV6-6
d_gene: TRBD1

CDR3aa: CASSYYGRGARTDTQYF
CDR3nt: TGTGCCAGCAGTTATTATGGGCGGGGGGCTCGCACAGATACGCAGTATTTT
abundance: few
j_gene: TRBJ2-3
v_gene: TRBV6-2/TRBV6-3
d_gene: TRBD2

CDR3aa: CSAGGDLYGYTF
CDR3nt: TGCAGTGCTGGGGGTGATCTCTATGGCTACACCTTC
abundance: many
j_gene: TRBJ1-2
v_gene: TRBV20-1
d_gene: -

CDR3aa: CASSLRWGQDGYTF
CDR3nt: TGTGCCAGCAGCTTAAGATGGGGTCAAGATGGCTACACCTTC
abundance: many
j_gene: TRBJ1-2
v_gene: TRBV7-2
d_gene: -

CDR3aa: CASSFNSGGSYNEQFF
CDR3nt: TGTGCCAGCAGCTTCAATAGCGGGGGCTCTTACAATGAGCAGTTCTTC
abundance: many
j_gene: TRBJ2-1
v_gene: TRBV7-2
d_gene: TRBD2

CDR3aa: CASSLSGQTRDNEQYF
CDR3nt: TGTGCCAGCAGCTTATCGGGGCAAACACGGGACAATGAGCAGTACTTC
abundance: many
j_gene: TRBJ2-7
v_gene: TRBV7-2
d_gene: -

CDR3aa: CASSSGLPYQETQYF
CDR3nt: TGTGCCAGCAGTTCGGGACTGCCGTACCAAGAGACCCAGTACTTC
abundance: -
j_gene: TRBJ2-5
v_gene: TRBV6-6
d_gene: -

CDR3aa: CSVRDTPKETQYF
CDR3nt: TGCAGCGTTAGGGACACGCCTAAAGAGACCCAGTACTTC
abundance: once
j_gene: TRBJ2-5
v_gene: TRBV29-1
d_gene: -

CDR3aa: CASSQGQGARWQETQYF
CDR3nt: TGTGCCAGCAGCCAAGGACAGGGGGCAAGGTGGCAAGAGACCCAGTACTTC
abundance: many
j_gene: TRBJ2-5
v_gene: TRBV4-2
d_gene: TRBD1

CDR3aa: CASSTQGRQPQHF
CDR3nt: TGTGCCAGCAGTACGCAGGGGAGGCAGCCCCAGCATTTT
abundance: -
j_gene: TRBJ1-5
v_gene: TRBV27
d_gene: -

CDR3aa: CATKGREDYNEQFF
CDR3nt: TGTGCCACCAAGGGAAGGGAAGACTACAATGAGCAGTTCTTC
abundance: few
j_gene: TRBJ2-1
v_gene: TRBV15
d_gene: -

CDR3aa: CASSKLAGVEQFF
CDR3nt: TGTGCCAGCAGTAAACTAGCGGGGGTTGAGCAGTTCTTC
abundance: many
j_gene: TRBJ2-1
v_gene: TRBV28
d_gene: TRBD2

CDR3aa: CASSDLGWTNEQYF
CDR3nt: TGTGCCAGCAGCGACCTGGGATGGACGAACGAGCAGTACTTC
abundance: many
j_gene: TRBJ2-7
v_gene: TRBV6-2/TRBV6-3
d_gene: -

CDR3aa: CASSPKLAGTSGTDTQYF
CDR3nt: TGCGCCAGCAGCCCCAAGCTAGCGGGGACTAGCGGGACAGATACGCAGTATTTT
abundance: few
j_gene: TRBJ2-3
v_gene: TRBV4-1
d_gene: TRBD2

CDR3aa: CASSTDRGSGELFF
CDR3nt: TGTGCCAGCAGCACGGACAGGGGTAGCGGGGAGCTGTTTTTT
abundance: -
j_gene: TRBJ2-2
v_gene: TRBV7-9
d_gene: TRBD1

CDR3aa: CSAPQTGKDEQFF
CDR3nt: TGCAGTGCTCCCCAGACAGGGAAGGATGAGCAGTTCTTC
abundance: many
j_gene: TRBJ2-1
v_gene: TRBV20-1
d_gene: TRBD1

CDR3aa: CASSLDPEQFF
CDR3nt: TGTGCCAGCAGCTTAGATCCTGAGCAGTTCTTC
abundance: -
j_gene: TRBJ2-1
v_gene: TRBV7-2
d_gene: -

CDR3aa: CSADKGTEAFF
CDR3nt: TGCAGTGCTGACAAGGGCACTGAAGCTTTCTTT
abundance: -
j_gene: TRBJ1-1
v_gene: TRBV20-1
d_gene: -

CDR3aa: CASSPIFSSGANVLTF
CDR3nt: TGTGCCAGCTCACCAATCTTTAGCTCTGGGGCCAACGTCCTGACTTTC
abundance: -
j_gene: TRBJ2-6
v_gene: TRBV18
d_gene: -

CDR3aa: CASKEGTYNSPLHF
CDR3nt: TGTGCCAGCAAGGAGGGGACCTATAATTCACCCCTCCACTTT
abundance: few
j_gene: TRBJ1-6
v_gene: TRBV6-6
d_gene: -